The clone carrying this T cell receptor beta chain was counted a few times. The junction shows a germline mismatch at one end, possibly a read error. The record originates from a study of PD-L1 blockade in urothelial cancer. Study at large: The study found a median of approximately 1,400 T cells in tumor samples.

Method: immunoSEQ multiplex PCR; TCRdb's copy keeps in-frame clones and lacks some. The sample has 2,500 or so clones, 37% seen once. CDR3 length: 14 residues. CDR1 and CDR2 from the germline V gene are SGHNT and YENEEA. This specimen was tumor tissue, taken before atezolizumab (anti-PD-L1) treatment. The chain employs TRBV11-3 and TRBJ1-2, with D possibly matching TRBD1 (5 bases). This receptor was identified in a man aged 55 to 70 with urothelial cancer. For the CDR3, the DNA is TGTGCCAGCAGCTTGGGGGACGGGAGCTATGGCTATACCTTC. This encodes CASSLGDGSYGYTF.